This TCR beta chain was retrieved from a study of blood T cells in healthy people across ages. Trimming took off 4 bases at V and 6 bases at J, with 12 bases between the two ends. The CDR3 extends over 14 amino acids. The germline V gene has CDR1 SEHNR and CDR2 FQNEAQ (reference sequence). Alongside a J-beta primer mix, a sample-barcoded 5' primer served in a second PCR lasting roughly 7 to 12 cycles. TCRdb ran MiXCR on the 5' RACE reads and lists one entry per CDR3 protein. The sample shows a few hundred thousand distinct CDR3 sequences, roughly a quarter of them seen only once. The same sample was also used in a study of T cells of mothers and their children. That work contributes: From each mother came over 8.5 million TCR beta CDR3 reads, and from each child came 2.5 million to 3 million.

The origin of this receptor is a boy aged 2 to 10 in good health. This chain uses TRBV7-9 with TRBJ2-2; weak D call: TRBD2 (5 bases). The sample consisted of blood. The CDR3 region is CASSSEGGAGELFF. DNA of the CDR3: TGTGCCAGCAGCTCCGAGGGCGGCGCCGGGGAGCTGTTTTTT. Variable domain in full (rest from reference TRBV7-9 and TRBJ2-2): DTGVSQNPRHKITKRGQNVTFRCDPISEHNRLYWYRQTLGQGPEFLTYFQNEAQLEKSRLLSDRFSAERPKGSFSTLEIQRTEQGDSAMYLCASSSEGGAGELFFGEGSRLTVL.